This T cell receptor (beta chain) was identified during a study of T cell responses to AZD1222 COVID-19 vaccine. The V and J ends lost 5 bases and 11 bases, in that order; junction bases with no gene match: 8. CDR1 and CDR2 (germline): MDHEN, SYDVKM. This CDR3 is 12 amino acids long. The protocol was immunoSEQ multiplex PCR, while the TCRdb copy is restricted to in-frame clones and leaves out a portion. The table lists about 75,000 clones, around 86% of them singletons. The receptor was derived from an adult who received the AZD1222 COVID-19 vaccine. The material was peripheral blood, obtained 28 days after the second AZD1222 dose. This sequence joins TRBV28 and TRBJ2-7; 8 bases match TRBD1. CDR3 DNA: TGTGCCAGCAGTCGACAGGGGCGCACGAAGTACTTC. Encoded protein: CASSRQGRTKYF. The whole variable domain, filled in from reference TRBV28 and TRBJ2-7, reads DVKVTQSSRYLVKRTGEKVFLECVQDMDHENMFWYRQDPGLGLRLIYFSYDVKMKEKGDIPEGYSVSREKKERFSLILESASTNQTSMYLCASSRQGRTKYFGPGTRLTVT.